This TCR beta chain derives from a study of OX40 agonist ivuxolimab in advanced cancers. This clone was seen a single time. The V gene end was trimmed by 5 bases and the J gene end by 6 bases; junction bases not matched to a gene: 13. CDR3 length: 15 amino acids. Germline CDR1 is MNHNY and CDR2 is SVGAGI (reference sequence). TCRdb keeps only in-frame clones here, not all; method: immunoSEQ multiplex PCR. The data show 40,000 to 60,000 clones, about 80% seen once. The genes are TRBV6-6 and TRBJ2-7; TRBD1 matches at 7 bases. The TCR sequence derives from an adult with an advanced solid tumor such as melanoma, head and neck, liver or kidney cancer. Sequencing was performed on CD4+ or CD8+ T cells sorted from blood, taken in a trial of the OX40 agonist ivuxolimab. For the CDR3, the DNA is TGTGCCAGCAGTGAGGAACCGACAGGGCGCTTCGAGCAGTACTTC. As protein: CASSEEPTGRFEQYF.